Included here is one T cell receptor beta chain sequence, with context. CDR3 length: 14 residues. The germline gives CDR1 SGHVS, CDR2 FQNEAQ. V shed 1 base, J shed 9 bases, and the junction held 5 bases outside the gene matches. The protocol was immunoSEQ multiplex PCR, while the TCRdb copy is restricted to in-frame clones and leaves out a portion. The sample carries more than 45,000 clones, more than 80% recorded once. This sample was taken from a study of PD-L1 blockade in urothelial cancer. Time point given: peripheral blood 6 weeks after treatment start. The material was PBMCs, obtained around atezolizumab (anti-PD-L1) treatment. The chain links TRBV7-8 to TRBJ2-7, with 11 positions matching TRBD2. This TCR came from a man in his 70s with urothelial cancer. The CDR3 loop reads CASSLGLAGGWQYF. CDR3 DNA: TGTGCCAGCAGCTTAGGTCTAGCGGGAGGATGGCAGTACTTC.